This entry lists 18 T cell receptor beta chains sequenced from one sample in a study of cytomegalovirus exposure and HLA in healthy donors. The PCR made use of 60 Vbeta and 13 Jbeta primers. Repertoires were generated with immunoSEQ multiplex PCR, while TCRdb's copy carries only in-frame clones and drops some. The table lists some 160,000 clones, approximately 81% of them singletons. Material: PBMCs. All receptors derive from a man aged 45 to 65 in good health and CMV-seropositive.

This clone was observed a few times. V is TRBV27 and J is TRBJ2-1, with TRBD2 as a possible D gene (5 bases). This CDR3 contains 13 residues. Germline values: CDR1 MNHEY, CDR2 SMNVEV (reference sequence). Trimming pared 0 bases from V and 9 bases from J, leaving 9 bases between. CDR3 sequence reads: CASSLSMGVEQFF. CDR3 coding DNA: TGTGCCAGCAGTTTATCGATGGGAGTTGAGCAGTTCTTC.

The chain combines TRBV28 with TRBJ1-2; no firm D call. Between the trimmed V and J ends, which lost 6 bases and 4 bases, there was a span of 12 bases. The CDR3 contains 13 residues. CDR1 and CDR2 from the germline V gene are MDHEN and SYDVKM. The CDR3 coding sequence is TGTGCCAGCAGGGTCCAAATCGGCTATGGCTACACCTTC. Its protein is CASRVQIGYGYTF.

The genes are TRBV7-9 and TRBJ2-3; D unclear. The ends were cut back, 0 bases at V and 6 bases at J, with 7 bases in the middle. The CDR3 covers 13 residues. Looked up from germline, CDR1 is SEHNR and CDR2 is FQNEAQ (reference sequence). This CDR3 is CASSLATGDTQYF. CDR3 sequence (DNA): TGTGCCAGCAGCTTAGCCACCGGGGATACGCAGTATTTT. Supplemented by reference TRBV7-9 and TRBJ2-3, the full variable domain reads DTGVSQNPRHKITKRGQNVTFRCDPISEHNRLYWYRQTLGQGPEFLTYFQNEAQLEKSRLLSDRFSAERPKGSFSTLEIQRTEQGDSAMYLCASSLATGDTQYFGPGTRLTVL.

This chain joins TRBV9 and TRBJ1-2; TRBD1 agrees at 8 bases. Germline V gene data show CDR1 as SGDLS and CDR2 as YYNGEE. The CDR3 length is 15 residues. Trimming took 3 bases from V and 3 from J; bases not matched to a gene: 7. CDR3 coding DNA: TGTGCCAGCAGCGCCCCCGGACAGGGAGACTATGGCTACACCTTC. Protein: CASSAPGQGDYGYTF.

V usage is TRBV29-1 and J usage is TRBJ2-5; 10 nucleotides match TRBD2. Per germline, CDR1 SQVTM and CDR2 ANQGSEA. J was trimmed by 0 bases and V by 7 bases; bases with no gene match: 11. CDR3 length: 16 amino acids. This CDR3 reads CSADVLAGRYQETQYF. The DNA of the CDR3 is TGCAGCGCCGATGTACTAGCGGGACGGTACCAAGAGACCCAGTACTTC.

This clone is a singleton in its sample. The CDR3 spells CASSLPFWTSGVSVSYNEQFF. As DNA, the CDR3 is TGTGCCAGCAGCCTACCCTTTTGGACTAGCGGAGTATCTGTCTCCTACAATGAGCAGTTCTTC. The chain joins TRBV7-6 to TRBJ2-1; 10 bases are a match to TRBD2. This CDR3 has 21 residues. In germline, CDR1 is SGHVS, CDR2 FNYEAQ. V was clipped by 5 bases and J by 0 bases; unmatched bases: 19. The whole variable domain, filled in from reference TRBV7-6 and TRBJ2-1, reads GAGVSQSPRYKVTKRGQDVALRCDPISGHVSLYWYRQALGQGPEFLTYFNYEAQQDKSGLPNDRFSAERPEGSISTLTIQRTEQRDSAMYRCASSLPFWTSGVSVSYNEQFFGPGTRLTVL.

The chain links TRBV12-2 to TRBJ2-7; the D call of TRBD1 is as the table states it, not checked on the DNA. TRBV12-2 is termed a pseudogene. The CDR3 runs to 17 residues. The CDR3 region has the DNA TGTGCAAGTCGCTTAGGTGGGGGACAGGGACTGGCCTACGAGCAGTACTTC. Translated: CASRLGGGQGLAYEQYF.

This clone was counted a few times. The rearrangement joins TRBV14 to TRBJ2-3; 12 positions agree with TRBD2. With V trimmed by 4 bases and J by 5 bases, 10 bases remained unmatched. The germline CDR1 and CDR2 sequences are SGHDN and FVKESK. There are 17 residues in the CDR3. This CDR3 is CASSRGQLAGGLDTQYF. CDR3 DNA: TGTGCCAGCAGCCGCGGACAACTAGCGGGGGGACTAGATACGCAGTATTTT.

This chain's CDR3 is CATSRGKVAGGSWPQETQYF. The CDR3 nucleotides are TGTGCCACCAGCAGAGGGAAGGTAGCGGGAGGATCTTGGCCCCAAGAGACCCAGTACTTC. The chain joins TRBV15 to TRBJ2-5; 10 bases line up with TRBD2. The germline V gene encodes CDR1 LNHNV and CDR2 YYDKDF (reference sequence). The CDR3 loop spans 20 amino acids. The V and J ends lost 1 base and 1 base, in that order; junction bases with no gene match: 15.

The chain links TRBV30 to TRBJ2-3, with 11 nucleotides matching TRBD2. This CDR3 comprises 15 residues. The V and J ends lost 1 base and 8 bases, in that order; junction bases with no gene match: 8. Germline lookup yields CDR1 GTSNPN and CDR2 SVGIG (reference sequence). CDR3 protein: CAWSDLLAGVGTQYF. CDR3 nucleotides: TGTGCCTGGAGTGATCTACTAGCGGGGGTGGGTACGCAGTATTTT.

The rearrangement uses TRBV7-2 and TRBJ2-2; possible D gene TRBD1, 5 bases. From germline, CDR1 is SGHTA and CDR2 FQGNSA. This CDR3 is 17 amino acids long. Trimming removed 0 bases at V and 0 bases at J, with 11 bases between. The CDR3 loop is CASSLAPQATNTGELFF. The CDR3 DNA follows: TGTGCCAGCAGCTTAGCGCCACAGGCCACGAACACCGGGGAGCTGTTTTTT.

This chain uses TRBV25-1 with TRBJ2-2; 8 nucleotides agree with TRBD2. V lost 8 bases and J lost 9; bases outside the gene matches: 11. Germline lookup yields CDR1 MGHDK and CDR2 SYGVNS. This CDR3 is 14 amino acids long. As DNA, the CDR3 is TGTGCCAGCCAACCGGCGGGGGGCCGGTGGGAGCTGTTTTTT. Its translation is CASQPAGGRWELFF.

The V and J genes are TRBV29-1 and TRBJ1-2, with D tentatively TRBD1 (6 bases). This CDR3 has 13 residues. Looked up from germline, CDR1 is SQVTM and CDR2 is ANQGSEA. The CDR3 DNA reads TGCAGTGGGGACGAGGGGGATACTCTTGGCTACACCTTC. Protein: CSGDEGDTLGYTF.

The V and J genes are TRBV19 and TRBJ1-2, with TRBD1 identical over 9 bases. With V trimmed by 3 bases and J by 4 bases, 9 bases remained unmatched. The CDR3 spans 16 residues. Germline CDR1 reads LNHDA; CDR2 reads SQIVND (reference sequence). The chain's CDR3 is CASSIRTGGSGYGYTF. CDR3 in DNA: TGTGCCAGTAGTATCCGAACAGGGGGCTCTGGCTATGGCTACACCTTC.

This chain joins TRBV7-2 and TRBJ1-4, with D unclear. Per the germline V gene, CDR1 is SGHTA and CDR2 is FQGNSA. CDR3 length equals 13 residues. Trimming pared 8 bases from V and 5 bases from J, leaving 12 bases between. The chain's CDR3 is CASRGGQNEKLFF. The CDR3 DNA sequence: TGTGCCAGCCGCGGAGGGCAGAATGAAAAACTGTTTTTT.

This clone has just one count. This rearrangement joins TRBV15 to TRBJ2-7; D is unresolved. Per the germline V gene, CDR1 is LNHNV and CDR2 is YYDKDF (reference sequence). V dropped 8 bases and J dropped 1 base, with 12 bases sitting between them. The CDR3 extends over 13 amino acids. The CDR3 protein is CATGQRLSYEQYF. DNA of the CDR3: TGTGCCACCGGTCAGCGACTGTCCTACGAGCAGTACTTC.

The chain has TRBV6-5 and TRBJ2-7; D is uncertain. Trimming shortened V by 4 bases and J by 0 bases, and 16 bases separated the two germline ends. CDR1 MNHEY and CDR2 SVGAGI come from the germline V gene. The CDR3 totals 16 residues. This CDR3 reads CASSLYPGDSSYEQYF. The CDR3 DNA reads as TGTGCCAGCAGTTTATACCCAGGTGATAGCTCCTACGAGCAGTACTTC.

This chain uses TRBV6-5 with TRBJ1-1; D not resolved. Per germline, CDR1 MNHEY and CDR2 SVGAGI. The V end lost 7 bases, the J end lost 0 bases, and 15 bases lay between the germline ends. The CDR3 sequence is 15 residues long. The CDR3 DNA sequence: TGTGCCAGCAACACAAATAAGAATATGAACACTGAAGCTTTCTTT. It is translated as CASNTNKNMNTEAFF.